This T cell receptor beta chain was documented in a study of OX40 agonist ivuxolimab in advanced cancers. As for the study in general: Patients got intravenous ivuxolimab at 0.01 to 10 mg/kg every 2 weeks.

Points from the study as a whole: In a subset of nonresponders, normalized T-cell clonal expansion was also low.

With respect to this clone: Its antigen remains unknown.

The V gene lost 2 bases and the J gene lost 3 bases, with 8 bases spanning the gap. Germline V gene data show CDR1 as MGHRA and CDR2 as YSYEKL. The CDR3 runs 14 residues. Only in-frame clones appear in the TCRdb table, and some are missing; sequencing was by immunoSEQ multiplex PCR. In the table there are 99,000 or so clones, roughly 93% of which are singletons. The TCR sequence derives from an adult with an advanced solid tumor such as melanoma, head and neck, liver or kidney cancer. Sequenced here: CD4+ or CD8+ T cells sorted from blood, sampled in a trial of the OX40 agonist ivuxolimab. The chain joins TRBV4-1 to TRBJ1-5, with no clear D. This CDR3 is CASSQWTVNQPQHF. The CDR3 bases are TGCGCCAGCAGCCAATGGACGGTCAATCAGCCCCAGCATTTT.